A single sample gave rise to the 4 T cell receptor beta chains below, sequenced in a study of cytomegalovirus exposure and HLA in healthy donors. Vbeta (60) and Jbeta (13) primers were used in the PCR. Clones were read by immunoSEQ multiplex PCR, and TCRdb kept only the in-frame ones, dropping some. Of 110,000 or so clones in the sample, 80% to 90% were seen once. Material: PBMCs. The source of these receptors is a man aged 35-49 years in good health and CMV-seronegative.

The rearrangement links TRBV19 to TRBJ2-5; D is unresolved. Per germline, CDR1 LNHDA and CDR2 SQIVND (reference sequence). The V end lost 4 bases, the J end lost 4 bases, and 13 bases lay between the germline ends. This CDR3 region has 14 residues. CDR3 loop: CASSTTGWRETQYF. As DNA, the CDR3 is TGTGCCAGTAGTACAACTGGGTGGAGAGAGACCCAGTACTTC.

V is TRBV30 and J is TRBJ1-4; no firm D call. The CDR3 has 13 amino acids. The germline gives CDR1 GTSNPN, CDR2 SVGIG (reference sequence). Deletions cut 2 bases from V and 6 bases from J, with 10 bases between. The CDR3 region has the DNA TGTGCCTGGAGTCTAATAACCCATGAAAAACTGTTTTTT. It specifies CAWSLITHEKLFF.

The chain combines TRBV25-1 with TRBJ2-6; 8 bases line up with TRBD1. This CDR3 is 16 amino acids long. The V and J ends lost 3 bases and 0 bases, in that order; junction bases with no gene match: 1. Germline V gene sequence: CDR1 MGHDK, CDR2 SYGVNS. This CDR3 reads CASSEDRVSGANVLTF. The CDR3 coding sequence is TGTGCCAGCAGTGAGGACAGGGTCTCTGGGGCCAACGTCCTGACTTTC.

J is TRBJ2-3 and V is TRBV30, with a possible D match to TRBD1 (6 bases). V was clipped by 1 base and J by 6 bases, with 8 bases between them. This CDR3 is built from 12 residues. Germline CDR1 and CDR2: GTSNPN and SVGIG (reference sequence). The CDR3 region is CAWSDRVDTQYF. CDR3 DNA: TGTGCCTGGAGTGACAGGGTGGATACGCAGTATTTT.